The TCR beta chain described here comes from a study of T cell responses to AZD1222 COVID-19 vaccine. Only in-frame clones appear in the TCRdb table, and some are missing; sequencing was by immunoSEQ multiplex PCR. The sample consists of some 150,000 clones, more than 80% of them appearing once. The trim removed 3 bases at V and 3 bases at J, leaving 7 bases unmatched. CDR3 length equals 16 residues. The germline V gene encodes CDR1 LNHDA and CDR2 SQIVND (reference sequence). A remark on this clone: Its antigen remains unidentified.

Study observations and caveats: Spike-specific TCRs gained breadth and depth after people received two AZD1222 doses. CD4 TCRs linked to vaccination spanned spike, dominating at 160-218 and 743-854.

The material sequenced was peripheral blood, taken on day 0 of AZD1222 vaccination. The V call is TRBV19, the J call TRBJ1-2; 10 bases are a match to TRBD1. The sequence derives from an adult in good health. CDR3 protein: CASSITRTGGYYGYTF. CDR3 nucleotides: TGTGCCAGTAGTATTACCCGGACAGGGGGATACTATGGCTACACCTTC. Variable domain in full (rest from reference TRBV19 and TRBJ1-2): DGGITQSPKYLFRKEGQNVTLSCEQNLNHDAMYWYRQDPGQGLRLIYYSQIVNDFQKGDIAEGYSVSREKKESFPLTVTSAQKNPTAFYLCASSITRTGGYYGYTFGSGTRLTVV.